The 31 T cell receptor beta chains presented below share a single source sample, sequenced in a study of breast tumors, draining lymph nodes, adjacent tissues. Each CDR3 protein is one row after TCRdb ran MiXCR on the multiplex PCR reads. Among around 130,000 distinct CDR3 sequences listed, about 20% were seen once. The lymph nodes were axillary draining lymph nodes from breast cancer patients. What was sequenced was axillary lymph node tissue. These receptors originate from a female donor with breast cancer. Some clones in this sample may be carry-over from other donors' samples.

This sequence joins TRBV28 and TRBJ2-5, with D possibly called TRBD1 or TRBD2 (5 bases each). V was pared by 2 bases and J by 7 bases, with 14 bases between. Germline lookup yields CDR1 MDHEN and CDR2 SYDVKM. The CDR3 is made up of 14 amino acids. The DNA of the CDR3 is TGTGCCAGCAGTTTAGGGACCAGTGGCGCGACCCAGTACTTC. Translation: CASSLGTSGATQYF.

The sample holds one count of this clonotype. One junction end disagrees with the germline gene, perhaps due to a read error. This chain uses TRBV11-2 with TRBJ2-7; TRBD2 is a possible D gene (5 bases). Germline-derived CDR1 and CDR2 are SGHAT and FQNNGV. The CDR3 spans 15 residues. The CDR3 protein is CASSLSGSLNYGQYF. Written as DNA, the CDR3 is TGTGCCAGCAGCCTCAGCGGCTCCCTAAACTACGGGCAGTACTTC.

There are many counts of this clonotype. The rearrangement joins TRBV30 to TRBJ2-7, with TRBD1 identical over 10 bases. Looked up from germline, CDR1 is GTSNPN and CDR2 is SVGIG (reference sequence). CDR3 length: 14 residues. V trimming: 2 bases; J trimming: 5 bases; junction bases outside the gene matches: 6. In DNA form, the CDR3 reads TGTGCCTGGAGTTCAGGGACAGGGGTCGACGAGCAGTACTTC. Its translation: CAWSSGTGVDEQYF.

This clonotype was seen at least ten times. V is TRBV6-2 or TRBV6-3 and J is TRBJ2-7; a possible D gene is TRBD1 (5 bases). The V gene lost 0 bases and the J gene lost 9 bases, with 9 bases spanning the gap. The CDR3 is made up of 12 amino acids. CDR1 and CDR2 from the germline V gene are MNHEY and SVGEGT. CDR3 sequence (DNA): TGTGCCAGCAGTTACTCGACAGCCGGGCAGTACTTC. Its translation is CASSYSTAGQYF.

The count of this clonotype is one. The junction shows a germline mismatch at one end, possibly a read error. This chain links TRBV27 with TRBJ1-5; D is perhaps TRBD1 (5 bases). This CDR3 is built from 13 residues. Looked up from germline, CDR1 is MNHEY and CDR2 is SMNVEV (reference sequence). CDR3 sequence reads: CANSLIQRGPQHF. CDR3 nucleotides: TGTGCCAACAGTTTAATTCAGAGGGGGCCCCAGCATTTT.

The sample holds many counts of this clonotype. The CDR3, as DNA: TGTGCCAGCCGAGGACTATCCAACAGGGGCGAGCAGTACTTC. Translating gives CASRGLSNRGEQYF. The rearrangement joins TRBV19 to TRBJ2-7, with D possibly being TRBD1 (7 bases). The germline V gene has CDR1 LNHDA and CDR2 SQIVND (reference sequence). This CDR3 contains 14 residues. V lost 9 bases, J lost 6 bases, and 21 bases lay in between.

This clonotype appeared many times. The rearrangement uses TRBV5-4 and TRBJ2-5, with a tentative D call TRBD2 (5 bases). Germline V gives CDR1 SGHNT, CDR2 YYREEE (reference sequence). Trimming cost V 4 bases and J 0 bases, with 16 bases left between them. The CDR3 consists of 16 residues. CDR3 nucleotides: TGTGCCAGCAGCGAGGGCCCAGCGGACCACCAAGAGACCCAGTACTTC. Translation gives CASSEGPADHQETQYF.

This clonotype was detected ten times or more. The chain employs TRBV15 and TRBJ2-2, with 7 bases aligning to TRBD1. Trimming at V came to 5 bases and at J to 1 base, leaving 4 bases not matched to a gene. Germline V gene data show CDR1 as LNHNV and CDR2 as YYDKDF (reference sequence). The CDR3 covers 15 residues. DNA for the CDR3: TGTGCCACCAGCGCTTCAGGGGGGAACACCGGGGAGCTGTTTTTT. It yields the protein CATSASGGNTGELFF.

This clonotype was counted many times. This chain links TRBV28 with TRBJ1-2; D is unresolved. Trimming left V 7 bases short and J 3 bases short, with 18 bases between. The CDR3 consists of 15 residues. Germline V lookup: CDR1 MDHEN, CDR2 SYDVKM. Here the CDR3 DNA reads TGTGCCAGCACTCAGAGCGCGGTGCCCTACTATGGCTACACCTTC. This gives the protein CASTQSAVPYYGYTF.

In its sample, this clonotype was seen many times. The V and J genes are TRBV6-6 and TRBJ1-2, with D tentatively TRBD1 (6 bases). V was pared by 6 bases and J by 7 bases, with 12 bases between. CDR1 and CDR2 (germline): MNHNY, SVGAGI (reference sequence). The CDR3 sequence is 12 residues long. The CDR3 sequence is CASREQGFGYTF. The CDR3 DNA sequence: TGTGCCAGCAGGGAACAGGGCTTTGGCTACACCTTC.

This clonotype showed up many times. The V and J genes are TRBV20-1 and TRBJ2-3; 11 nucleotides agree with TRBD2. CDR3 length: 15 residues. Germline CDR1 DFQATT, CDR2 SNEGSKA (reference sequence). V was clipped by 3 bases and J by 4 bases; unmatched bases: 6. The CDR3 loop is CSASYTSGSPDTQYF. In nucleotides, the CDR3 is TGCAGTGCTAGCTATACTAGCGGGAGCCCAGATACGCAGTATTTT.

Of note for this clonotype: Because the CDR3 is missing its conserved closing phenylalanine or tryptophan, this is likely a read error. The chain is built from TRBV6-1 and TRBJ1-2; 10 nucleotides align to TRBD1. The V segment lost 6 bases and the J segment 4 bases; nucleotides outside the gene matches: 11. From germline, CDR1 is MNHNS and CDR2 SASEGT. This CDR3 spans 16 amino acids. CDR3 sequence reads: CASSTSLTGGGYGYTL. CDR3 DNA sequence: TGTGCCAGCAGCACCTCCTTGACAGGGGGCGGCTATGGCTACACCCTC.

This clonotype was counted many times. The rearrangement uses TRBV7-9 and TRBJ1-2; D is unclear. The CDR3 extends over 11 amino acids. Trimming left V 8 bases short and J 8 bases short, with 12 bases between. Germline values: CDR1 SEHNR, CDR2 FQNEAQ (reference sequence). The CDR3 DNA is TGTGCCAGCTCAAGAATGAGGGGCTACACCTTC. It encodes CASSRMRGYTF. The variable domain in full, completed from reference TRBV7-9 and TRBJ1-2, reads DTGVSQNPRHKITKRGQNVTFRCDPISEHNRLYWYRQTLGQGPEFLTYFQNEAQLEKSRLLSDRFSAERPKGSFSTLEIQRTEQGDSAMYLCASSRMRGYTFGSGTRLTVV.

There are many counts of this clonotype. The rearrangement uses TRBV5-1 and TRBJ1-2; D remains ambiguous. V lost 2 bases to trimming and J lost 2 bases, with 4 bases between them. The CDR3 consists of 12 residues. Germline assignment: CDR1 SGHRS and CDR2 YFSETQ. The DNA of the CDR3 is TGCGCCAGCAGCTTACAGAACTATGGCTACACCTTC. Translating it yields CASSLQNYGYTF.

This clonotype was seen at least ten times. V gene TRBV18 combines with J gene TRBJ1-6; tentatively, D is TRBD1 (5 bases). CDR1 and CDR2 (germline): KGHSH, LQKENI. Trimming stripped 1 base from V and 9 bases from J, with 13 bases between. The CDR3 has 15 residues. The CDR3 nucleotides are TGTGCCAGCTCACCACGGGGCAGCCACGGTTCACCCCTCCACTTT. This codes for CASSPRGSHGSPLHF.

This clonotype was counted ten times or more. The chain uses TRBV14 and TRBJ2-3, with D hard to call. V was shortened by 5 bases and J by 6 bases, with 18 bases between the two germline ends. Germline lookup yields CDR1 SGHDN and CDR2 FVKESK. The CDR3 extends over 15 amino acids. The CDR3 here is CASSLGRKEHDTQYF. The DNA of the CDR3 is TGTGCCAGCAGCTTAGGCAGGAAGGAACACGATACGCAGTATTTT.

Concerning this clonotype itself: A much bigger clone sits one base away, suggesting this may be a read error. The chain couples TRBV2 to TRBJ2-7; tentatively, D is TRBD2 (6 bases). V dropped 1 base and J dropped 3 bases, with 10 bases sitting between them. The CDR3 covers 14 residues. Germline V gene data show CDR1 as SNHLY and CDR2 as FYNNEI. The DNA of the CDR3 is TGTGCCAGCAGTGAAGGCCGGGGGAACTACGAGCAGTACTTC. Amino acids: CASSEGRGNYEQYF. Using reference TRBV2 and TRBJ2-7 for the parts outside the CDR3, the full variable domain is EPEVTQTPSHQVTQMGQEVILRCVPISNHLYFYWYRQILGQKVEFLVSFYNNEISEKSEIFDDQFSVERPDGSNFTLKIRSTKLEDSAMYFCASSEGRGNYEQYFGPGTRLTVT.

The chain is built from TRBV30 and TRBJ2-7; the D gene is possibly TRBD2 (5 bases). Germline loops: CDR1 GTSNPN, CDR2 SVGIG (reference sequence). The CDR3 has 12 amino acids. The V and J ends lost 2 bases and 6 bases respectively, with 11 bases between them. This chain's CDR3 is CAWSHLACEQYF. CDR3 nucleotide sequence: TGTGCCTGGAGTCACCTAGCCTGCGAGCAGTACTTC.

There are a few counts of this clonotype. A clone one base away is much larger, so this may be a read error. The V and J genes are TRBV20-1 and TRBJ2-3, with TRBD2 matching over 7 bases. The V and J ends lost 2 bases and 4 bases, in that order; junction bases with no gene match: 3. The CDR3 consists of 13 residues. Germline loops: CDR1 DFQATT, CDR2 SNEGSKA (reference sequence). Here the CDR3 reads CSARQGGADTQYF. The DNA of the CDR3 is TGCAGTGCTAGACAGGGAGGGGCAGATACGCAGTATTTT.

The rearrangement links TRBV28 to TRBJ1-3; D is undetermined. The germline V gene has CDR1 MDHEN and CDR2 SYDVKM. CDR3 length: 13 residues. Deletions cut 7 bases from V and 2 bases from J, with 9 bases between. The CDR3 loop is CASTEVTGNTIYF. The CDR3 DNA is TGTGCCAGCACCGAAGTCACTGGAAACACCATATATTTT.

This clonotype was counted ten times or more. The J gene is TRBJ2-1, the V gene TRBV6-6, with 9 bases aligning to TRBD2. Germline CDR1 and CDR2: MNHNY and SVGAGI (reference sequence). Germline trimming cut 2 bases from V and 8 bases from J; bases unmatched to any gene: 10. The CDR3 has 16 amino acids. The CDR3 loop is CASSYAAGGGKHEQFF. The CDR3 DNA follows: TGTGCCAGCAGTTACGCAGCGGGGGGAGGGAAACATGAGCAGTTCTTC.

This clonotype was counted at least ten times. The V and J genes are TRBV29-1 and TRBJ2-1, with TRBD2 identical over 10 bases. The CDR3 contains 13 residues. V lost 6 bases and J lost 9; bases outside the gene matches: 8. Germline assignment: CDR1 SQVTM and CDR2 ANQGSEA. The CDR3 nucleotides read TGCAGCGTGGCCCTGGCTAGCGGGGGTGAGCAGTTCTTC. Protein sequence: CSVALASGGEQFF.

This clonotype was counted many times. This sequence joins TRBV19 and TRBJ1-2; TRBD1 might be the D (5 bases). Germline V lookup: CDR1 LNHDA, CDR2 SQIVND (reference sequence). The CDR3 is made up of 14 amino acids. The germline V and J ends were trimmed by 0 bases and 8 bases, with 13 bases remaining between them. CDR3 sequence: CASSIERGSGGYTF. CDR3 DNA: TGTGCCAGTAGTATAGAAAGGGGCTCTGGCGGCTACACCTTC. Full variable domain (outside the CDR3, taken from reference TRBV19 and TRBJ1-2): DGGITQSPKYLFRKEGQNVTLSCEQNLNHDAMYWYRQDPGQGLRLIYYSQIVNDFQKGDIAEGYSVSREKKESFPLTVTSAQKNPTAFYLCASSIERGSGGYTFGSGTRLTVV.

This clonotype was picked up a small number of times. The junction does not match germline at one end; this may be a read error. The chain carries TRBV28 and TRBJ2-7; 9 bases align to TRBD1. Germline CDR1 MDHEN, CDR2 SYDVKM. This CDR3 has 11 residues. CDR3 protein: CASSPGQGTSF. The CDR3 coding sequence is TGTGCCAGCAGTCCCGGACAGGGGACTTCCTTC.

This sequence joins TRBV28 and TRBJ2-4; the D call may be TRBD1 or TRBD2 (7 bases each). The V end was cut by 6 bases, the J end by 6 bases, with 15 bases between. The CDR3 loop spans 14 amino acids. From germline, CDR1 is MDHEN and CDR2 SYDVKM. In DNA form, the CDR3 reads TGTGCCAGCAGCCAGGGGGGGATGGGAAACATTCAGTACTTC. Protein sequence: CASSQGGMGNIQYF. Using reference TRBV28 and TRBJ2-4 for the parts outside the CDR3, the full variable domain is DVKVTQSSRYLVKRTGEKVFLECVQDMDHENMFWYRQDPGLGLRLIYFSYDVKMKEKGDIPEGYSVSREKKERFSLILESASTNQTSMYLCASSQGGMGNIQYFGAGTRLSVL.

This clonotype was counted ten times or more. J is TRBJ2-5 and V is TRBV5-5; D unresolved. In germline, CDR1 is SGHKS, CDR2 YYEKEE (reference sequence). Trimming left V 6 bases short and J 0 bases short, with 15 bases between. The CDR3 loop spans 15 amino acids. The CDR3 spells CASTLMSDNQETQYF. The CDR3 bases are TGTGCCAGCACTCTTATGTCCGACAACCAAGAGACCCAGTACTTC.

This clonotype was counted many times. This chain links TRBV4-1 with TRBJ1-5; D ambiguous. The CDR3 is 13 residues long. Germline loops: CDR1 MGHRA, CDR2 YSYEKL. Trimming pared 1 base from V and 7 bases from J, leaving 8 bases between. Written as DNA, the CDR3 is TGCGCCAGCAGCCAAGTCCTGGACCAGCCCCAGCATTTT. This translates into CASSQVLDQPQHF.

As for this clonotype: At one boundary the junction diverges from the germline segment, which might be a read error. V and J are TRBV7-8 and TRBJ1-3; tentative D call: TRBD1 (5 bases). This CDR3 region has 14 residues. The germline V gene has CDR1 SGHVS and CDR2 FQNEAQ. CDR3 residues: CASSRGPRGNTISF. CDR3 DNA sequence: TGTGCCAGCAGTCGGGGCCCGAGAGGAAACACCATATCTTTC.

This clonotype is hyperexpanded within its sample. This chain uses TRBV11-2 with TRBJ1-6, with D possibly matching TRBD1 (6 bases). With 5 bases removed from V and 7 bases from J, the gap between germline ends came to 15 bases. This CDR3 is 15 amino acids long. CDR1 and CDR2 from the germline V gene are SGHAT and FQNNGV. CDR3 sequence reads: CASSVHRDANSPLHF. The CDR3 coding sequence is TGTGCCAGCAGCGTCCACAGGGATGCGAATTCACCCCTCCACTTT.

This clonotype was seen many times. The chain links TRBV20-1 to TRBJ2-6; D unclear. Germline V gene data show CDR1 as DFQATT and CDR2 as SNEGSKA (reference sequence). The germline V and J ends were trimmed by 4 bases and 1 base, with 8 bases remaining between them. This CDR3 comprises 14 residues. As DNA, the CDR3 is TGCAGTGCTACAACTACGTCTGGGGCCAACGTCCTGACTTTC. It translates to CSATTTSGANVLTF.

This clonotype was seen many times. The rearrangement uses TRBV6-5 and TRBJ2-7, with D uncertain. Germline CDR1 MNHEY, CDR2 SVGAGI. The CDR3 is 13 amino acids. Deletions cut 6 bases from V and 0 bases from J, with 9 bases between. Here the CDR3 reads CASSKGFSYEQYF. For the CDR3, the DNA is TGTGCCAGCAGCAAAGGGTTCTCCTACGAGCAGTACTTC.